Listed below are T cell receptor beta chains from one sample, sequenced in a study of blood T cell repertoires in COVID-19. Data came from immunoSEQ multiplex PCR; TCRdb stores just in-frame clones and leaves some out. Of approximately 220,000 clones listed, around four fifths are singletons. The specimen sequenced was peripheral blood. The receptors shown here come from a man aged 40-49 years with acute or convalescent COVID-19. The CDR3 runs from the conserved cysteine through the conserved F or W. A D gene is named only where the DNA matches it firmly. Clone size is given for some rows only: seen once, a few or many times, or a class if the clone is expanded.

D gene | J gene | clone size | V gene | CDR3 protein | CDR3 DNA
TRBD1 | TRBJ2-7 | few | TRBV14 | CASSPLGQGTYEQYF | TGTGCCAGCAGCCCTTTGGGACAGGGCACCTACGAGCAGTACTTC
- | TRBJ2-2 | few | TRBV5-1 | CASSLAEPGELFF | TGCGCCAGCAGCTTGGCCGAGCCCGGGGAGCTGTTTTTT
- | TRBJ1-3 | - | TRBV6-1 | CASSRNGQSVDTIYF | TGTGCCAGCAGCCGTAATGGACAATCCGTGGACACCATATATTTT
- | TRBJ1-5 | - | TRBV5-6 | CASSSSGAYSNQPQHF | TGTGCCAGCAGCTCCTCAGGGGCCTATAGCAATCAGCCCCAGCATTTT
- | TRBJ1-1 | - | TRBV9 | CASSIGQRNTEAFF | TGTGCCAGCAGCATCGGACAAAGGAACACTGAAGCTTTCTTT
- | TRBJ2-5 | - | TRBV3-1/TRBV3-2 | CASSQYRDLLYQETQYF | TGTGCCAGCAGCCAATACCGGGATCTTCTGTACCAAGAGACCCAGTACTTC
- | TRBJ2-1 | - | TRBV5-5 | CASSTRGGYYNEQFF | TGTGCCAGCAGCACCCGAGGGGGATATTACAATGAGCAGTTCTTC
- | TRBJ2-2 | - | TRBV18 | CASSPRGSGNTGELFF | TGTGCCAGCTCACCACGGGGTAGCGGGAACACCGGGGAGCTGTTTTTT
- | TRBJ2-7 | - | TRBV6-5 | CASSPFSSGGEQYF | TGTGCCAGCAGTCCCTTTTCGTCAGGAGGCGAGCAGTACTTC
- | TRBJ1-2 | - | TRBV4-2 | CASSQDRRTHLGYTF | TGTGCCAGCAGCCAAGATCGTAGGACTCACCTGGGCTACACCTTC
TRBD1 | TRBJ1-6 | - | TRBV7-6 | CASRTGGYNSPLHF | TGTGCCAGCAGGACAGGGGGATACAATTCACCCCTCCACTTT
- | TRBJ1-1 | - | TRBV6-5 | CASSYSGGPNTEAFF | TGTGCCAGCAGTTACTCGGGGGGACCCAACACTGAAGCTTTCTTT
- | TRBJ2-7 | - | TRBV4-3 | CASSREGRGYEQYF | TGCGCCAGCAGCCGTGAGGGCAGGGGCTACGAGCAGTACTTC
- | TRBJ1-1 | - | TRBV14 | CASSQVGGLRNTEAFF | TGTGCCAGCAGCCAAGTCGGGGGGCTGAGGAACACTGAAGCTTTCTTT
TRBD1 | TRBJ2-3 | - | TRBV15 | CATSRETGRTDTQYF | TGTGCCACCAGCAGAGAGACAGGGCGCACAGATACGCAGTATTTT
TRBD1 | TRBJ1-5 | - | TRBV11-2 | CASSLQVGQGGQPQHF | TGTGCCAGCAGCTTACAGGTTGGACAGGGGGGCCAGCCCCAGCATTTT